This TCR beta chain derives from a study of CD8 T cells in Susac syndrome. CD8+ and CD4+ T cells circulating in blood were sequenced for TCR beta. Relapsing-remitting disease, either stable or active, was present in the treatment-naive patients who were the multiple sclerosis controls. TEMRA cells were FACS-enriched, while CD8+ and CD4+ T cells were negatively isolated. RNA totalling about 0.45 to 1 ug underwent reverse transcription with random hexamers. Amplification of TCR beta CDR3 by immunoSEQ multiplex PCR spanned 54 Vbeta and 13 Jbeta. Each CDR3 protein is one row after TCRdb ran MiXCR on the immunoSEQ multiplex PCR reads. Of a few hundred thousand distinct CDR3 sequences listed, around 92% were seen once; the top ten hold approximately 0.065%. J lost 2 bases, V lost 5 bases, and 11 bases had no gene match. CDR1 is SGHTA and CDR2 is FQGNSA in the germline V gene. There are 16 residues in the CDR3.

The TCR originated in a human donor with multiple sclerosis. Sequenced sample: CD4+ T cells from PBMCs. The chain combines TRBV7-2 with TRBJ1-2; TRBD1 aligns across 7 bases. The CDR3 sequence: CASSPETGRSNYGYTF. The CDR3 region has the DNA TGTGCCAGCAGCCCCGAGACAGGGAGGAGCAACTATGGCTACACCTTC.